The clone carrying this T cell receptor (beta chain) was recorded a few times. Its antigen is not identified. This record comes from a study of response to subunit inactivated influenza vaccine. Study findings and constraints: Each seasonal influenza vaccination, the authors suggested, recruits few new T cells.

Per germline, CDR1 LGHDT and CDR2 YNNKEL (reference sequence). The V end lost 1 base, the J end lost 10 bases, and 14 bases lay between the germline ends. The CDR3 sequence is 14 residues long. Via MiXCR, TCRdb re-called the RT-PCR reads, giving one row per CDR3 protein. Seen here are around 300,000 distinct CDR3 sequences, about 20% observed once, and the top ten hold around a tenth. This clonotype was sampled from a man between 50 and 75 years old who received an inactivated influenza vaccine. Source: PBMCs from blood, taken approximately 20 months after vaccination. J is TRBJ2-1 and V is TRBV3-1; D call uncertain. The CDR3 sequence: CASSQGPMSVEQFF. CDR3 DNA: TGTGCCAGCAGCCAAGGGCCCATGTCGGTAGAGCAGTTCTTC.